A single sample gave rise to the 10 T cell receptor beta chains below, sequenced in a study of control samples from healthy donors and cancer patients. Profiled with immunoSEQ multiplex PCR; TCRdb holds only in-frame clones, not every one. The repertoire holds under 200,000 clones, with approximately 94% as singletons. Sequencing input: blood. Receptors were obtained from a woman between 40 and 50 years old in good health.

This sequence joins TRBV18 and TRBJ2-4; the match to TRBD1 covers 7 bases. Germline V gives CDR1 KGHSH, CDR2 LQKENI. CDR3 size: 17 residues. Trimming at V came to 1 base and at J to 6 bases, leaving 12 bases not matched to a gene. The CDR3 DNA reads as TGTGCCAGCTCACCACGCCGGACAGGCTACGAGGGAAACATTCAGTACTTC. It is translated as CASSPRRTGYEGNIQYF.

CDR3 protein: CASSLDAKLSEAFF. The CDR3 DNA reads as TGTGCCAGCAGCTTAGATGCTAAACTTTCTGAAGCTTTCTTT. The gene calls are TRBV7-2 and TRBJ1-1, with no clear D. Per germline, CDR1 SGHTA and CDR2 FQGNSA. V lost 1 base and J 6 bases, leaving 12 bases between the germline ends. This CDR3 is 14 amino acids long.

Concerning this clone: Additional DNA sequences in this sample encode the identical CDR3. The chain is built from TRBV19 and TRBJ1-6; D gene ambiguous. Trimming left V 5 bases short and J 5 bases short, with 13 bases between. There are 15 residues in the CDR3. The germline V gene has CDR1 LNHDA and CDR2 SQIVND (reference sequence). The CDR3 reads CASSPRAEDNSPLHF. CDR3 bases: TGTGCCAGTAGTCCCCGGGCCGAAGATAATTCACCCCTCCACTTT.

V gene TRBV7-9 combines with J gene TRBJ2-7; TRBD1 aligns across 10 bases. The germline V gene has CDR1 SEHNR and CDR2 FQNEAQ (reference sequence). The J segment lost 2 bases and the V segment lost 5 bases, leaving 9 bases of the junction unmatched. The CDR3 sequence is 16 residues long. The CDR3 bases are TGTGCCAGCAGCCGCTTAGGAGGACAGGGGGCCTACGAGCAGTACTTC. Amino acid sequence: CASSRLGGQGAYEQYF.

The chain is built from TRBV5-5 and TRBJ2-7, with D possibly TRBD1 on 6 matching bases. The germline V gene has CDR1 SGHKS and CDR2 YYEKEE (reference sequence). Trimming took off 3 bases at V and 1 base at J, with 11 bases between the two ends. CDR3 length: 14 residues. The CDR3: CASSSDRTSYEQYF. The DNA for the CDR3 is TGTGCCAGCAGCTCCGACAGGACATCCTACGAGCAGTACTTC.

The chain has TRBV27 and TRBJ2-5; tentatively, D is TRBD1 or TRBD2 (5 bases each). This CDR3 region has 13 residues. Trimming cost V 1 base and J 9 bases, with 12 bases left between them. In germline, CDR1 is MNHEY, CDR2 SMNVEV (reference sequence). The CDR3 nucleotides are TGTGCCAGCAGTTTATTCCGTGGGGGTGCCCAGTACTTC. Protein sequence: CASSLFRGGAQYF.

The J gene is TRBJ2-1, the V gene TRBV6-5; 13 bases line up with TRBD2. V trimming: 8 bases; J trimming: 9 bases; junction bases outside the gene matches: 4. Looked up from germline, CDR1 is MNHEY and CDR2 is SVGAGI. CDR3 length equals 13 residues. This CDR3 is CASQTSGGLEQFF. The CDR3 DNA follows: TGTGCCAGCCAGACTAGCGGGGGGCTTGAGCAGTTCTTC.

The chain links TRBV2 to TRBJ2-2; tentatively, D is TRBD1 (6 bases). Germline lookup yields CDR1 SNHLY and CDR2 FYNNEI. The CDR3 sequence is 14 residues long. Trimming left V 11 bases short and J 0 bases short, with 13 bases between. The DNA of the CDR3 is TGTGCCGGAAGAGACAGGCCGAACACCGGGGAGCTGTTTTTT. The encoded protein is CAGRDRPNTGELFF.

The J gene is TRBJ2-1, the V gene TRBV27; either TRBD1 or TRBD2 may supply D (7 bases each). This CDR3 has 17 amino acids. From germline, CDR1 is MNHEY and CDR2 SMNVEV (reference sequence). The V end lost 3 bases, the J end lost 9 bases, and 24 bases lay between the germline ends. CDR3 in amino acids: CASSFPPGGGGGTEQFF. CDR3 DNA sequence: TGTGCCAGCAGTTTCCCCCCGGGAGGCGGAGGGGGCACTGAGCAGTTCTTC.

This chain connects TRBV6-5 to TRBJ1-2, with no clear D. CDR1 is MNHEY, CDR2 SVGAGI, per germline. This CDR3 has 14 amino acids. With 3 bases removed from V and 4 bases from J, the gap between germline ends came to 12 bases. The CDR3 loop is CASSYARSIYGYTF. As DNA, the CDR3 is TGTGCCAGCAGTTATGCCAGGTCCATCTATGGCTACACCTTC.